This T cell receptor beta chain was sequenced in a study of control samples from healthy donors and cancer patients. Germline V gene sequence: CDR1 SNHLY, CDR2 FYNNEI. This CDR3 contains 15 residues. V was pared by 2 bases and J by 1 base, with 3 bases of the junction left unmatched. The assay was immunoSEQ multiplex PCR, and TCRdb's table has in-frame clones only and misses some. This table holds over 100,000 clones, around nine tenths found once. Input material: blood. The rearrangement uses TRBV2 and TRBJ2-7; 9 nucleotides line up with TRBD2. The origin of this receptor is a man aged 18-30 years in good health. The CDR3 is CASSEMLAGSYEQYF. CDR3 DNA sequence: TGTGCCAGCAGTGAAATGCTAGCGGGGTCCTACGAGCAGTACTTC.